A selection of T cell receptor beta chains follows, all from one sample in a study of OX40 agonist ivuxolimab in advanced cancers. The data were produced by immunoSEQ multiplex PCR, yet TCRdb's version contains in-frame clones alone and is incomplete. The repertoire consists of tens of thousands of clones, with 94% occurring once and the leading ten covering around 20%. Material: CD4+ or CD8+ T cells sorted from blood, obtained in a trial of the OX40 agonist ivuxolimab. The receptors stem from an adult with an advanced solid tumor such as melanoma, head and neck, liver or kidney cancer. The CDR3 runs from the conserved cysteine through the conserved F or W. Fields, in order: CDR3 length, clone size, V gene, D gene, J gene, CDR3 protein, CDR3 DNA. The D gene is left open where the match is weak. Clone size appears in some rows only: once, few, many, or a class for an expanded clone.

15	NA	TRBV27	NA	TRBJ1-3	CASSLSAGSGNTIYF	TGTGCCAGCAGTTTATCTGCAGGATCTGGAAACACCATATATTTT
14	NA	TRBV4-3	NA	TRBJ2-7	CASSQDRAYYEQYF	TGCGCCAGCAGCCAAGATCGGGCCTACTACGAGCAGTACTTC
15	NA	TRBV9	TRBD1	TRBJ2-1	CASSVEGQGGNEQFF	TGTGCCAGCAGCGTAGAAGGACAGGGGGGCAATGAGCAGTTCTTC
11	NA	TRBV7-8	NA	TRBJ1-2	CASSSAYGYTF	TGTGCCAGCAGCTCCGCGTATGGCTACACCTTC
13	NA	TRBV28	NA	TRBJ2-5	CASSLALRETQYF	TGTGCCAGCAGTTTAGCCCTGAGGGAGACCCAGTACTTC
16	NA	TRBV27	TRBD1	TRBJ2-1	CASSPRDRGLGGEQFF	TGTGCCAGCAGTCCCCGGGACAGGGGCCTCGGCGGTGAGCAGTTCTTC
15	NA	TRBV9	NA	TRBJ1-6	CASSPDSLYNSPLHF	TGTGCCAGCAGCCCCGACTCCCTCTATAATTCACCCCTCCACTTT
15	NA	TRBV21-1	NA	TRBJ1-3	CASSKGRGSGNTIYF	TGTGCCAGCAGCAAAGGCAGGGGATCTGGAAACACCATATATTTT
14	NA	TRBV9	TRBD1	TRBJ2-7	CASSLETGNDEQYF	TGTGCCAGCAGCCTCGAGACAGGGAACGACGAGCAGTACTTC
13	NA	TRBV29-1	NA	TRBJ2-7	CSVVLAVSYEQYF	TGCAGCGTTGTGTTAGCGGTCTCCTACGAGCAGTACTTC
15	NA	TRBV6-5	TRBD2	TRBJ2-1	CASSYGVAGNNEQFF	TGTGCCAGCAGTTACGGTGTAGCGGGAAACAATGAGCAGTTCTTC
15	NA	TRBV6-5	TRBD1	TRBJ1-5	CASSYSRQGHQPQHF	TGTGCCAGCAGTTACTCGCGACAGGGACATCAGCCCCAGCATTTT
17	NA	TRBV28	TRBD1	TRBJ2-7	CASSLRPYSTGGDEQYF	TGTGCCAGCAGTTTAAGACCCTATTCGACAGGGGGCGACGAGCAGTACTTC
12	few	TRBV5-5	NA	TRBJ1-2	CASSLGYMGYTF	TGTGCCAGCAGCTTGGGGTATATGGGCTACACCTTC
17	NA	TRBV28	TRBD2	TRBJ2-1	CASSLPPSSGRFNEQFF	TGTGCCAGCAGTTTACCCCCCTCTAGCGGGAGATTCAATGAGCAGTTCTTC
18	NA	TRBV4-3	TRBD1	TRBJ2-2	CASSQDGGSGQGDGELFF	TGCGCCAGCAGCCAAGATGGTGGGTCAGGACAGGGCGATGGGGAGCTGTTTTTT
14	NA	TRBV13	TRBD1	TRBJ1-2	CASSPGQGSWGYTF	TGTGCCAGCAGCCCGGGACAGGGAAGTTGGGGCTACACCTTC
16	NA	TRBV15	NA	TRBJ1-2	CATSRGRSGDNYGYTF	TGTGCCACCAGCAGAGGCCGGAGCGGGGATAACTATGGCTACACCTTC
17	NA	TRBV13	NA	TRBJ1-6	CASSLGGGADYNSPLHF	TGTGCCAGCAGCTTAGGGGGAGGGGCGGACTATAATTCACCCCTCCACTTT
18	NA	TRBV13	TRBD2	TRBJ2-1	CASSLALPELAGGDEQFF	TGTGCCAGCAGCTTAGCCCTCCCTGAACTAGCGGGAGGGGATGAGCAGTTCTTC
17	NA	TRBV6-4	TRBD2	TRBJ2-3	CASSDSEVAGGPDTQYF	TGTGCCAGCAGTGACTCGGAGGTAGCGGGAGGCCCAGATACGCAGTATTTT
11	NA	TRBV29-1	NA	TRBJ2-7	CSVDFGIEQYF	TGCAGCGTTGATTTCGGGATCGAGCAGTACTTC
16	NA	TRBV7-6	TRBD2	TRBJ2-1	CASSSLAGGPYNEQFF	TGTGCCAGCAGTTCCCTAGCGGGGGGCCCCTACAATGAGCAGTTCTTC
15	once	TRBV4-2	TRBD1	TRBJ1-5	CASSHGQGVGQPQHF	TGTGCCAGCAGCCACGGACAGGGGGTCGGACAGCCCCAGCATTTT
14	NA	TRBV27	NA	TRBJ1-5	CASSLWANDQPQHF	TGTGCCAGCAGTTTATGGGCCAATGATCAGCCCCAGCATTTT
16	NA	TRBV7-2	NA	TRBJ1-1	CASSSSRGQGDTEAFF	TGTGCCAGCAGCTCATCCAGGGGCCAAGGGGACACTGAAGCTTTCTTT
14	NA	TRBV6-6	NA	TRBJ1-1	CASSPEIMNTEAFF	TGTGCCAGCAGTCCCGAGATCATGAACACTGAAGCTTTCTTT
16	NA	TRBV7-2	TRBD1	TRBJ2-2	CARSLPGQGISGELFF	TGTGCCAGGTCCCTGCCGGGACAGGGGATCTCCGGGGAGCTGTTTTTT
14	NA	TRBV6-1	NA	TRBJ1-4	CASKAGGPSEKLFF	TGTGCCAGCAAGGCTGGAGGGCCCAGCGAAAAACTGTTTTTT
18	NA	TRBV4-3	TRBD2	TRBJ2-3	CASSPGPGLAGITDTQYF	TGCGCCAGCAGCCCGGGCCCGGGTCTAGCGGGAATCACAGATACGCAGTATTTT
13	NA	TRBV7-9	NA	TRBJ2-1	CASSLSGYNEQFF	TGTGCCAGCAGCTTATCTGGGTACAATGAGCAGTTCTTC
15	NA	TRBV19	NA	TRBJ2-1	CASSISGRPHNEQFF	TGTGCCAGTAGTATCTCGGGGAGACCACACAATGAGCAGTTCTTC
14	once	TRBV7-3	TRBD2	TRBJ2-2	CASSPGLDGGELFF	TGTGCCAGCAGCCCTGGACTAGATGGCGGGGAGCTGTTTTTT
14	NA	TRBV27	TRBD2	TRBJ2-7	CASSPGDYSYEQYF	TGTGCCAGCAGTCCCGGGGACTACTCCTACGAGCAGTACTTC
13	NA	TRBV11-3	NA	TRBJ2-4	CASSKGSGDIQYF	TGTGCCAGCAGCAAGGGGTCAGGGGACATTCAGTACTTC
16	NA	TRBV28	NA	TRBJ2-7	CASSLGVGDWTYEQYF	TGTGCCAGCAGTTTAGGAGTGGGGGACTGGACCTACGAGCAGTACTTC
12	once	TRBV29-1	NA	TRBJ2-7	CSVEGRAYEQYF	TGCAGCGTTGAAGGCAGGGCCTACGAGCAGTACTTC
18	NA	TRBV28	NA	TRBJ1-1	CASSFGTPDVRTETEAFF	TGTGCCAGCAGTTTCGGGACCCCGGATGTGAGGACAGAAACTGAAGCTTTCTTT
15	NA	TRBV4-1	TRBD2	TRBJ2-7	CASSQVGGGIYEQYF	TGCGCCAGCAGCCAAGTGGGCGGGGGGATCTACGAGCAGTACTTC
17	NA	TRBV27	NA	TRBJ1-1	CASSLRPGVATNTEAFF	TGTGCCAGCAGTTTACGACCTGGCGTCGCGACGAACACTGAAGCTTTCTTT
16	NA	TRBV9	TRBD1	TRBJ1-4	CASSEGTEATNEKLFF	TGTGCCAGCAGCGAAGGGACAGAGGCAACTAATGAAAAACTGTTTTTT
16	NA	TRBV13	TRBD2	TRBJ2-7	CASSSTTSGVSYEQYF	TGTGCCAGCAGCTCAACGACTAGCGGAGTCTCCTACGAGCAGTACTTC
12	NA	TRBV30	NA	TRBJ2-7	CAWVGDSYEQYF	TGTGCCTGGGTCGGAGATAGCTACGAGCAGTACTTC